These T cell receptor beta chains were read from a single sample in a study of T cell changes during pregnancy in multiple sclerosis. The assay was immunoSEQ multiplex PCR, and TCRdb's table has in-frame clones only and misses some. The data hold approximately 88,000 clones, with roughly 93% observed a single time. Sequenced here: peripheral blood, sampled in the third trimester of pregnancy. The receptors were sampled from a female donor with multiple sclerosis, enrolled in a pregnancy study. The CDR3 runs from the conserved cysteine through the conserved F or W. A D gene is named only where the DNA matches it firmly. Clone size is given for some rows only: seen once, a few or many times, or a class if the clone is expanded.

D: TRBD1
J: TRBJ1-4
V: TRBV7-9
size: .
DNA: TGTGCCAGCAGCTCCGGACAGGGAGCAACTAATGAAAAACTGTTTTTT
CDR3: CASSSGQGATNEKLFF

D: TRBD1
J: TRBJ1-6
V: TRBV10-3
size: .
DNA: TGTGCCATCAGTGATGGAACAGGGGCCGAACCCCTCCACTTT
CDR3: CAISDGTGAEPLHF

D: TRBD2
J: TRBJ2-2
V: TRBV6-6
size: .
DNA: TGTGCCAGCAGTTACTCGACCGGGAGGCCCACCGGGGAGCTGTTTTTT
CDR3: CASSYSTGRPTGELFF

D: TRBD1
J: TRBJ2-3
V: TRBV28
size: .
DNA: TGTGCCAGCAGTTTAAGGTCAGGGGGTCCCACAGATACGCAGTATTTT
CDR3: CASSLRSGGPTDTQYF

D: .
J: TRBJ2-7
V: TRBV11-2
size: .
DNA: TGTGCCAGCAGCCCTGAGGGAAGGGAGCAGTACTTC
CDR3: CASSPEGREQYF

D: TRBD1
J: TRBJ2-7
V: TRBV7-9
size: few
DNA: TGTGCCAGCAGCCACCCGGGACAGGGGGCGCGGGGGCAGTACTTC
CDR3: CASSHPGQGARGQYF

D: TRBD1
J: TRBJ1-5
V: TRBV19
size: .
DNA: TGTGCCAGTAGTATGGAACTTTCGGGACAGGGGTCCAATCAGCCCCAGCATTTT
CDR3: CASSMELSGQGSNQPQHF

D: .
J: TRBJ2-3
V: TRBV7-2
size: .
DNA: TGTGCCAGCAGCCGGGACTCGAGGAATACGCAGTATTTT
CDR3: CASSRDSRNTQYF

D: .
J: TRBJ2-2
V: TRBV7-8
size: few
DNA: TGTGCCAGCAGCCTGAGAGCTACCGGGGAGCTGTTTTTT
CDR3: CASSLRATGELFF

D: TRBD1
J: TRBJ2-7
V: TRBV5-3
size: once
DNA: TGTGCCAGAAGCTCGATGACAGGGCTTACCTACGAGCAGTACTTC
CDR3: CARSSMTGLTYEQYF